The source of this T cell receptor (beta chain) is a study of blood T cell repertoires in COVID-19. Study-level information: PBMCs, B-cell-depleted T cells, or T cells were the source of the cDNA or gDNA that made up the material.

Authors' processing steps: Reference gene primer amplification gave nucleated cell count estimates. Method: immunoSEQ multiplex PCR; TCRdb's copy keeps in-frame clones and lacks some. The DNA gave D and trimming, while V, J and clone size come from that table. The table shows approximately 72,000 clones, with about 90% occurring only once. The CDR3 consists of 16 residues. Per germline, CDR1 ENHRY and CDR2 SYGVKD. V lost 5 bases and J lost 2; bases outside the gene matches: 10. Sequencing was done on a sample of peripheral blood. The chain joins TRBV10-3 to TRBJ2-5; TRBD2 matches 8 bases. The TCR originated in a man aged 55 to 70 with acute or convalescent COVID-19. DNA of the CDR3: TGTGCCATCAGTTACGCAGGACTAGCATCTCAAGAGACCCAGTACTTC. This encodes CAISYAGLASQETQYF.